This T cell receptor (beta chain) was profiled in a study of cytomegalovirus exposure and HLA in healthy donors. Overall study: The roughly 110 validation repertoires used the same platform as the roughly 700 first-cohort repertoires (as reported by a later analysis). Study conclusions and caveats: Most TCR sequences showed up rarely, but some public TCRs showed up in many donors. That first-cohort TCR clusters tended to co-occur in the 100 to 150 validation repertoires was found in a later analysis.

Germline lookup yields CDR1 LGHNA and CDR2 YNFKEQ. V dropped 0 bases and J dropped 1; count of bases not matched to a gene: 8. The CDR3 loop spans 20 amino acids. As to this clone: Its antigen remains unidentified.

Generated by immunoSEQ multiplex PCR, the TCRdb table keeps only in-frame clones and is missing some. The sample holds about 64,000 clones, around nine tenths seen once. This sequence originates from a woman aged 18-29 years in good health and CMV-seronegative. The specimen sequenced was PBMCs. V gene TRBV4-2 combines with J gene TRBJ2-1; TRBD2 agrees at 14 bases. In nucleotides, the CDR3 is TGTGCCAGCAGCCAAGAGACTAGCGGGGGGGCGTTGGGGTCCTACAATGAGCAGTTCTTC. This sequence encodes CASSQETSGGALGSYNEQFF.